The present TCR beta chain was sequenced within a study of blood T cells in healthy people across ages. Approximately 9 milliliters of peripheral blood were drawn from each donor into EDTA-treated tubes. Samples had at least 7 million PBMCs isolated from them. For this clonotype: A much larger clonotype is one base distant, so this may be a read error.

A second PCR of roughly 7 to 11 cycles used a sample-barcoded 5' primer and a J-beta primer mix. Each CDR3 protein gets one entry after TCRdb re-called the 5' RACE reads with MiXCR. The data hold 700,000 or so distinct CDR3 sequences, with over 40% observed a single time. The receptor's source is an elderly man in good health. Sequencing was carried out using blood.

The CDR3 nucleotides are TGTGCCAGCAGTTACGCGACCCGGCCCTACGAGCAGTACTTC. As protein: CASSYATRPYEQYF. This sequence joins TRBV6-2 or TRBV6-3 and TRBJ2-7; D is unclear. V lost 2 bases and J lost 2, with 10 bases in between. The V gene's germline CDR1 is MNHEY and CDR2 SVGEGT. The CDR3 extends over 14 amino acids.